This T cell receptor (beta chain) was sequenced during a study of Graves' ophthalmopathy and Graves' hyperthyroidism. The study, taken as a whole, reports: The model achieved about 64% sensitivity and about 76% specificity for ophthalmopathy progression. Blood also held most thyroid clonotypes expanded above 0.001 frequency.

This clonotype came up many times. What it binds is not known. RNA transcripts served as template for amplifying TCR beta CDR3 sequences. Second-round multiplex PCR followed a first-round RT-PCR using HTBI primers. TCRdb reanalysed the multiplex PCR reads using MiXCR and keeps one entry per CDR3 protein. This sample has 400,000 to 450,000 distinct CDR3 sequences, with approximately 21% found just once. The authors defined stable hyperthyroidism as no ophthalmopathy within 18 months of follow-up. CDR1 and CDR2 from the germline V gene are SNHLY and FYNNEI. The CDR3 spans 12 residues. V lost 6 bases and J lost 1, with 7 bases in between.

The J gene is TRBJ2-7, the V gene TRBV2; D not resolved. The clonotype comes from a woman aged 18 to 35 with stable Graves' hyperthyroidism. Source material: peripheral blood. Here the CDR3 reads CASSVGSYEQYF. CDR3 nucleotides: TGTGCCAGCAGCGTAGGTTCCTACGAGCAGTACTTC.